This T cell receptor beta chain was recovered during a study of neurological immune-mediated disorders (dated by TCRdb to about 2019). Background on the whole study: Peripheral blood TCR-beta repertoires from patients with HTLV-I-associated myelopathy (HAM/TSP), patients with multiple sclerosis, and healthy controls were compared in the study using UMI-based sequencing. Longitudinal samples, technical triplicates and paired sorted CD4+ and CD8+ T-cell subsets, alongside PBMC samples, were included among the approximately 99 TCR-beta libraries. The cohort included approximately 68 subjects: roughly 14 with HAM/TSP, some 35 with multiple sclerosis, and around 20 healthy controls.

This clonotype was recorded at least ten times. The clone's antigen remains unknown. No quality values exist for individual bases; no much larger clone is one base distant. Results the study describes overall, beyond this receptor: Across subjects, expanded clones never shared an identical CDR3 amino acid sequence, which suggests that the TCR-beta repertoires in every group were private. TCR clonal expansion was greatest in HAM/TSP patients and smallest in MS patients, who ranked below even healthy controls.

V lost 1 base and J lost 1 base; the stretch between them is 16 bases long. CDR1 DFQATT and CDR2 SNEGSKA were looked up in the germline V gene (reference sequence). The CDR3 has 16 amino acids, counting the end cysteine and phenylalanine. Only CDR3 DNA remains: 48 bases, in frame from the first base. To synthesize cDNA, template-switch 5'RACE was performed with a primer carrying a 10-nucleotide random unique molecular identifier so that each TCR transcript was tagged. Every sequencing run covered 15-18 subjects and yielded more than 180 million TCR-beta sequences. The RNeasy kit was used to extract total RNA. The KAPA Real-time Library Amplification kit was used to amplify TCR-beta VDJ regions with primers targeting the TCR constant region and the 5'RACE anchor. A first PCR added sample indexes and Illumina adaptors, after which a second PCR increased the library yield. The roughly 650 bp TCR product was size-selected on a 2% E-gel SizeSelection system after Ampure bead purification. Before pooling, library quality was checked on a Bioanalyzer, concentration was measured with Qubit, and libraries were quantified with the Kapa Library Quantification kit. Libraries were sequenced paired-end 2 x 150 bp on an Illumina HiSeq 2500. To increase sequence diversity, roughly 24-32% phiX was spiked into each library pool. The paper's data handling went like this. The UMI-based MiGEC pipeline processed quality-filtered reads and removed over 80% of raw TCR sequences during error correction. VDJ genes were aligned to IMGT germline references, and each clonotype was defined by a unique CDR3 amino acid sequence together with V-J genes. VDJtools evaluated clonal expansion, Shannon diversity and CDR3 relatedness (CalcPairwiseDistances, ClusterSamples); CLCbio workbench built phylogenetic trees. Using coefficient-of-variation modelling across technical triplicates, the study counted a clone as expanded if it had at least 8 unique UMIs. TCRdb's own reprocessing of the public reads used fastp at Q25 and MiXCR and kept productive beta chains. When rows share a CDR3 protein, they turn into one entry using the most common DNA and genes. The V and J calls, along with clone size, are taken from TCRdb and not from the paper's own processing. The sample table lists 80,000 or so distinct CDR3 sequences, 9.4% of them with a count of one. 1.7% of the sample rests with the top ten.

The healthy controls were volunteers from blood banks in Maryland, USA. For unsorted PBMC libraries, 2 million PBMCs were used after storage in RNAlater at -80 degrees C until RNA extraction. PBMCs were separated from peripheral blood using Ficoll-Hypaque density gradient centrifugation and then cryopreserved in liquid nitrogen. Sequenced input: PBMCs. The sequence joins TRBV20-1 to TRBJ1-2; the D segment cannot be called with confidence. The TCR originated in a man aged 45-60 years in good health. Read as DNA, the sequence is TGCAGTGCTAGAGCGGGGTCTCCTCCTTATAACTATGGCTACACCTTC. This encodes CSARAGSPPYNYGYTF.